Listed below are T cell receptor beta chains from one sample, sequenced in a study of shared clonotypes between healthy human individuals. Repertoires were generated with immunoSEQ multiplex PCR, while TCRdb's copy carries only in-frame clones and drops some. The data contain about 1.1 million clones, 77% of them singletons. Material: memory CD4+ T cells from PBMCs. The receptors originated from a man between 18 and 29 years old in good health. Some clones in this sample may be carry-over from other donors' samples. CDR3s include the opening cysteine and the closing phenylalanine or tryptophan. A D gene is named only where the DNA matches it firmly. A clone size is listed for some rows: how often the clone was seen (once, few, many), or a class if it is expanded.

j_call v_call d_call clone_size cdr3_nt cdr3_aa
TRBJ1-2 TRBV9 - - TGTGCCAGCAGCGGCGACCCCTTGATTAACTATGGCTACACCTTC CASSGDPLINYGYTF
TRBJ2-5 TRBV5-1 - - TGCGCCAGCAGCCCGGGGGCAGCGTACCAAGAGACCCAGTACTTC CASSPGAAYQETQYF
TRBJ1-4 TRBV5-6 - few TGTGCCAGCAGCGCCTGGCGGCTGCTTAATGAAAAACTGTTTTTT CASSAWRLLNEKLFF
TRBJ1-3 TRBV5-4 - - TGTGCCAGCAGCTCCCAACGGGTGGACACCATATATTTT CASSSQRVDTIYF
TRBJ2-7 TRBV5-1 TRBD1 once TGCGCCAGCAGCTCGAACGGACAGGGATACGAGCAGTACTTC CASSSNGQGYEQYF
TRBJ1-1 TRBV9 - - TGTGCCAGCAGCGTAGAGAGGGGGGGCACTGAAGCTTTCTTT CASSVERGGTEAFF
TRBJ2-1 TRBV6-6 - - TGTGCCAGCAGTTACGGGCCCGGTGGGAATGAGCAGTTCTTC CASSYGPGGNEQFF
TRBJ2-7 TRBV28 TRBD1 - TGTGCCACCACGACAGGGGTGACCTACGAGCAGTACTTC CATTTGVTYEQYF
TRBJ2-7 TRBV11-2 - - TGTGCCAGCAGCTGGCGGGCCGGGGATACCTACGAGCAGTACTTC CASSWRAGDTYEQYF
TRBJ2-5 TRBV29-1 TRBD2 - TGCAGCGTTCGCGGACTAGCGGGAGATATTGAGACCCAGTACTTC CSVRGLAGDIETQYF
TRBJ1-2 TRBV9 - - TGTGCCAGCAGCGCCAGTAACTATGGCTACACCTTC CASSASNYGYTF
TRBJ2-1 TRBV6-4 TRBD1 - TGTGCCAGCAGTGCGGACAGGGGGGGCGAGCAGTTCTTC CASSADRGGEQFF
TRBJ2-2 TRBV5-5 TRBD1 many TGTGCCAGCAGCTTGGTTTTAGGACAGGGGACCGGGGAGCTGTTTTTT CASSLVLGQGTGELFF
TRBJ2-7 TRBV7-7 TRBD1 - TGTGCCTGCAGCTCCACAGGGGCGGAGCAGTACTTC CACSSTGAEQYF
TRBJ1-1 TRBV2 - - TGTGCCAGCAGTGAGCAGGGACCCATGAACACTGAAGCTTTCTTT CASSEQGPMNTEAFF
TRBJ2-7 TRBV18 - - TGTGCCAGCTCACCACAGGGGAAATACGAGCAGTACTTC CASSPQGKYEQYF
TRBJ1-4 TRBV28 - - TGTGCCAGCAGGGCCGCCGGGGCCGGAGGGGAAAAACTGTTTTTT CASRAAGAGGEKLFF
TRBJ1-1 TRBV4-2 - - TGTGCCAGCAGCCAAGATACAGCGAACACTGAAGCTTTCTTT CASSQDTANTEAFF
TRBJ2-3 TRBV5-1 TRBD2 - TGCGCCAGCAGCTTGGTGAAAGCGGGGGACCTTAGGGATACGCAGTATTTT CASSLVKAGDLRDTQYF
TRBJ1-1 TRBV5-1 - - TGCGCCAGCAGATTCCTCGTGGAAAACACTGAAGCTTTCTTT CASRFLVENTEAFF
TRBJ2-1 TRBV10-1 - - TGCGCCAGCAGTGAGCCCTCTGGGGGGGCCAATGAGCAGTTCTTC CASSEPSGGANEQFF
TRBJ2-1 TRBV7-2 - - TGTGCCAGCAGCCGGACAGACCACAATGAGCAGTTCTTC CASSRTDHNEQFF
TRBJ2-7 TRBV9 TRBD2 - TGTGCCAGCAGCGGGCCGGGACTAGCGGCCGAGGTGTACGAGCAGTACTTC CASSGPGLAAEVYEQYF
TRBJ2-5 TRBV11-2 - - TGTGCCAGCAGCCCCACCGGGTCACCCAGGGAGACCCAGTACTTC CASSPTGSPRETQYF
TRBJ2-2 TRBV25-1 - - TGTGCCAGCACCAGCAGGGTTAACACCGGGGAGCTGTTTTTT CASTSRVNTGELFF
TRBJ2-1 TRBV7-2 TRBD2 - TGTGCCAGCAGCTTAGTTAGCGGGAGTGGCAGTGAGCAGTTCTTC CASSLVSGSGSEQFF
TRBJ2-7 TRBV5-6 TRBD1 - TGTGCCAGCAGCTCGACAGGGGCCGCCTACGAGCAGTACTTC CASSSTGAAYEQYF
TRBJ2-7 TRBV5-1 TRBD2 - TGCGCCAGCCAACCGACTAGCGGGAGGGCCTACGAGCAGTACTTC CASQPTSGRAYEQYF
TRBJ1-3 TRBV11-2 - - TGTGCCAGCAGCTTAGTTGCGACGGCACCTGGAAACACCATATATTTT CASSLVATAPGNTIYF
TRBJ1-2 TRBV6-4 TRBD1 few TGTGCCAGCTCAAAAGATCAGGGGGCGCAAGGCTACACCTTC CASSKDQGAQGYTF
TRBJ2-1 TRBV7-9 - - TGTGCCAGCAGCTTGGGGGAAGGCAATGAGCAGTTCTTC CASSLGEGNEQFF
TRBJ2-5 TRBV5-4 TRBD1 few TGTGCCAGCAGCCTACCGATTACAGGGGTTACACAAGAGACCCAGTACTTC CASSLPITGVTQETQYF